The rows below give T cell receptor beta chains drawn from one sample of a study of blood T cell repertoires in COVID-19. Using immunoSEQ multiplex PCR, the repertoire was profiled, and TCRdb retains in-frame clones only, with some absent. The sample lists some 110,000 clones; 65% to 80% were seen once. The sequenced sample was peripheral blood. These receptors all stem from a man between 45 and 60 years old with acute or convalescent COVID-19. CDR3s include the opening cysteine and the closing phenylalanine or tryptophan. D genes are given only for firm matches. Clone sizes are given selectively: once, few, many, or a class where the clone is expanded.

TRBJ2-5 TRBD2 TRBV5-4 NA CASSPGTSGGRKTQYF TGTGCCAGCAGCCCCGGGACTAGCGGGGGAAGGAAGACCCAGTACTTC
TRBJ2-7 TRBD2 TRBV10-3 once CAIRTGTSGYEQYF TGTGCCATCAGGACCGGGACTAGCGGCTACGAGCAGTACTTC
TRBJ2-3 NA TRBV30 NA CAWSSWDTSTDTQYF TGTGCCTGGTCATCATGGGACACCTCCACAGATACGCAGTATTTT
TRBJ2-3 TRBD2 TRBV20-1 NA CSASASGGAGPTDTQYF TGCAGTGCTAGTGCTAGCGGGGGGGCTGGGCCCACAGATACGCAGTATTTT
TRBJ2-3 TRBD2 TRBV9 NA CASSALLAGRDTQYF TGTGCCAGCAGCGCGCTATTAGCGGGACGAGATACGCAGTATTTT
TRBJ1-1 NA TRBV19 NA CASSTTGTGGTEAFF TGTGCCAGTAGTACCACCGGGACGGGGGGTACTGAAGCTTTCTTT
TRBJ1-5 TRBD1 TRBV20-1 NA CSAKGAQPQHF TGCAGTGCTAAGGGGGCCCAGCCCCAGCATTTT
TRBJ2-1 NA TRBV24-1 NA CATSAEIDEQFF TGTGCCACCAGCGCGGAGATAGATGAGCAGTTCTTC
TRBJ2-2 NA TRBV18 once CASSPPSGGNSFGELFF TGTGCCAGCTCACCACCATCCGGGGGAAATAGTTTCGGGGAGCTGTTTTTT
TRBJ2-7 NA TRBV9 NA CASSVNSVSYEQYF TGTGCCAGCAGCGTGAACAGTGTCTCCTACGAGCAGTACTTC
TRBJ2-3 NA TRBV11-1 NA CASSKAVRLDTQYF TGTGCCAGCAGCAAAGCTGTTAGATTGGATACGCAGTATTTT
TRBJ1-6 NA TRBV5-8 NA CASSGGTNLHDSPLHF TGTGCCAGCAGCGGGGGGACGAACCTCCACGATTCACCCCTCCACTTT
TRBJ1-6 TRBD1 TRBV19 NA CASSTGQYNSPLHF TGTGCCAGTAGTACGGGACAGTATAATTCACCCCTCCACTTT
TRBJ1-4 TRBD1 TRBV18 NA CASSPKDRATNEKLFF TGTGCCAGCTCACCTAAGGACAGGGCAACTAATGAAAAACTGTTTTTT
TRBJ1-3 NA TRBV5-4 NA CASSPYTGPGSGNTIYF TGTGCCAGCAGCCCCTATACAGGGCCGGGCTCTGGAAACACCATATATTTT
TRBJ2-5 TRBD1 TRBV12-3/TRBV12-4 NA CASSLDRWETQYF TGTGCCAGCAGTTTGGACAGGTGGGAGACCCAGTACTTC
TRBJ2-7 NA TRBV30 NA CAWSRGYEQYF TGTGCCTGGAGTAGGGGGTACGAGCAGTACTTC
TRBJ1-1 TRBD1 TRBV9 few CASSRGQANTEAFF TGTGCCAGCAGCCGTGGACAGGCCAACACTGAAGCTTTCTTT
TRBJ2-3 TRBD1 TRBV5-1 NA CASRGQTTDTQYF TGCGCCAGCAGGGGACAGACCACAGATACGCAGTATTTT
TRBJ1-1 TRBD1 TRBV7-2 few CASSPRRGQGGITEAFF TGTGCCAGCAGCCCCCGCCGCGGACAGGGGGGGATCACTGAAGCTTTCTTT
TRBJ1-3 TRBD1 TRBV9 few CASSLDRESSGNTIYF TGTGCCAGCAGCCTAGACAGGGAGAGCTCTGGAAACACCATATATTTT
TRBJ1-1 TRBD1 TRBV18 NA CASSPTADRGTEAFF TGTGCCAGCTCACCAACCGCAGACAGGGGCACTGAAGCTTTCTTT
TRBJ2-6 TRBD1 TRBV10-3 NA CAISDRDRESGANVLTF TGTGCCATCAGCGACCGGGACAGGGAATCTGGGGCCAACGTCCTGACTTTC
TRBJ2-1 TRBD2 TRBV10-3 NA CAISESGLADYSYNEQFF TGTGCCATCAGTGAGTCAGGACTAGCGGACTACTCCTACAATGAGCAGTTCTTC
TRBJ2-5 NA TRBV3-1/TRBV3-2 NA CASSQEGWLGETQYF TGTGCCAGCAGCCAAGAGGGCTGGCTGGGCGAGACCCAGTACTTC
TRBJ1-2 TRBD1 TRBV5-4 few CASSLEDRAGYTF TGTGCCAGCAGCTTGGAGGACAGGGCTGGCTACACCTTC
TRBJ1-1 TRBD1 TRBV19 NA CASTAGTENTEAFF TGTGCCAGTACCGCCGGGACAGAGAACACTGAAGCTTTCTTT
TRBJ2-1 NA TRBV3-1/TRBV3-2 NA CASSQDQLAKFF TGTGCCAGCAGCCAAGATCAGCTAGCGAAGTTCTTC
TRBJ1-5 NA TRBV5-6 NA CASSFAGDNQPQHF TGTGCCAGCAGCTTTGCCGGGGACAATCAGCCCCAGCATTTT
TRBJ1-6 NA TRBV27 few CASSPYLGVQNSPLHF TGTGCCAGCAGTCCCTACCTCGGGGTGCAGAATTCACCCCTCCACTTT
TRBJ2-3 NA TRBV19 NA CASSIGPTDTQYF TGTGCCAGTAGTATCGGTCCCACAGATACGCAGTATTTT
TRBJ1-4 NA TRBV9 NA CASSPEVGWRDEKLFF TGTGCCAGCAGCCCCGAGGTTGGCTGGAGGGATGAAAAACTGTTTTTT
TRBJ1-5 NA TRBV30 NA CAWSGGFYTQPQHF TGTGCCTGGAGTGGAGGATTTTACACTCAGCCCCAGCATTTT
TRBJ2-7 TRBD1 TRBV6-5 NA CASSPGTGFSEQYF TGTGCCAGCAGTCCCGGGACAGGGTTTTCCGAGCAGTACTTC
TRBJ2-3 TRBD2 TRBV4-2 once CASSPLKSSGGGTDTQYF TGTGCCAGCAGCCCCCTAAAGAGTAGCGGGGGGGGCACAGATACGCAGTATTTT
TRBJ2-5 TRBD2 TRBV5-1 NA CASSFSSGRETQYF TGCGCCAGCAGCTTTAGTAGCGGGAGGGAGACCCAGTACTTC
TRBJ2-5 TRBD2 TRBV11-1 few CASSPGGYETQYF TGTGCCAGCAGCCCGGGGGGGTATGAGACCCAGTACTTC
TRBJ1-6 NA TRBV5-1 NA CASSLDRASPLHF TGCGCCAGCAGCTTGGACAGGGCTTCACCCCTCCACTTT
TRBJ2-7 TRBD1 TRBV27 few CASSLHQGALEQYF TGTGCCAGCAGTTTACATCAGGGGGCGTTAGAGCAGTACTTC
TRBJ2-7 TRBD2 TRBV9 NA CASSVGETSGGEQYF TGTGCCAGCAGCGTAGGAGAGACTAGCGGGGGCGAGCAGTACTTC
TRBJ2-3 TRBD2 TRBV14 NA CASSQDYLAGFTDTQYF TGTGCCAGCAGCCAAGATTATCTAGCGGGGTTCACAGATACGCAGTATTTT
TRBJ2-5 TRBD1 TRBV19 NA CASSIGQGETQYF TGTGCCAGTAGTATAGGACAGGGTGAGACCCAGTACTTC
TRBJ1-4 NA TRBV19 few CASSIDRRWDEKLFF TGTGCCAGTAGTATAGATCGGCGGTGGGATGAAAAACTGTTTTTT
TRBJ2-7 TRBD2 TRBV5-5 many CASSLGTSGGLAYEQYF TGTGCCAGCAGCTTGGGGACTAGCGGGGGCCTAGCCTACGAGCAGTACTTC
TRBJ2-7 NA TRBV7-2 few CASSLEGGKAEHEQYF TGTGCCAGCAGCTTGGAGGGGGGGAAGGCCGAACACGAGCAGTACTTC
TRBJ1-5 NA TRBV6-5 NA CASNWQFNQPQHF TGTGCCAGCAATTGGCAGTTTAATCAGCCCCAGCATTTT
TRBJ2-2 NA TRBV29-1 NA CSGRGRENTGELFF TGCAGCGGGCGGGGACGGGAAAACACCGGGGAGCTGTTTTTT